This T cell receptor beta chain was sequenced in a study of beta chain features in type 1 diabetes (dated by TCRdb to 2016 to 2019). About the study as a whole: Mean age, gender distribution, total cell number and subset yield did not differ between patients and healthy donors. In the study, recently diagnosed type 1 diabetes patients and matched healthy donors were compared on the TCRB repertoires of their sorted circulating CD4+ T cell subsets. A total of 85 million to 140 million sorted cells were examined across all samples, and a strong correlation was observed between cell number per subset and RNA yield. Regulatory and stem cell-like memory subsets were isolated from only 8 patients and about eight healthy donors, whereas naive and central memory subsets came from all 30 or so donors.

Taken from cysteine to phenylalanine, the CDR3 has 15 residues. Only the CDR3 DNA stays, 45 bases, in frame from base 1. The junction shows trimming of 4 bases on V and 2 bases on J, and the gene matches do not reach 5 bases of it. In the germline V gene, CDR1 corresponds to LGHNA and CDR2 to YSLEER. The High Capacity cDNA Reverse Transcription Kit was used to reverse transcribe all of the isolated RNA, meaning that expressed TCRB transcripts were what got sequenced. Deep immunoSEQ sequencing was applied to naive, central memory and regulatory T cell samples, giving an average of about 3.7 million total reads per sample. Sorted cells were lysed in RLT buffer and RNA was extracted with DNase-treated RNeasy Micro or Mini kits, depending on cell number. To prevent cross-contamination, every cell subset was processed on its own, while patient and healthy donor samples were processed together. The immunoSEQ multiplex PCR was used to amplify TCRB sequences from cDNA, yielding 87-bp fragments that span the CDR3 region. Sequencing of the amplicons was done on the Illumina HiSeq platform. On the study's bioinformatics: PCR bias was corrected computationally using synthetic template baselines, and reads within Hamming distance 2 were collapsed, with unmergeable singletons discarded. Reads were aligned against IMGT so that V, D and J genes, CDR3 length and insertions or deletions at six rearrangement sites could be assigned. Within each subset, clonotype counts were normalized to the number of sorted cells before true diversity and Gini coefficients were calculated with the tcR R package. The overlap coefficient, calculated on TCRB nucleotide sequences, was used to measure repertoire sharing. The clones in this table, taken by TCRdb from immuneACCESS, are in-frame only. Not every clone is retained; where verified, under half of the shortfall comes from an unresolved V gene, and the cause of the rest is unknown. That table furnishes V, J and clone size, whereas the DNA furnished D and trimming. The sample has 300,000 to 450,000 clones on record, around 9.6% of them singletons. In total, the top ten clones hold about 0.6% of the sample.

Each donor gave one peripheral blood draw, approximately 100 mL on average, collected into heparinised tubes. A BD FACSAria II and a panel including CD45RO, CCR7, CD25, CD127, CD95 and CD27 were used to sort naive, central memory, regulatory and stem cell-like memory CD4+ T cells. Purity was above 95% for every sorted population. Right away, PBMCs were isolated by Lymphoprep density gradient centrifugation and were stained directly, with no culture step. So that batch effects would be minimized, each experiment stained and sorted samples in pairs, pairing one healthy donor with one patient. Of note for this clone: Its binding antigen is unknown. Base qualities are not recorded, but no much larger clone differs from it by a single base.

Here is what the overall study found, with its caveats: Because cDNA was sequenced instead of genomic DNA, activated cells with high expression could be over-represented, although the groups did not differ in activation or CD3 levels. Type 1 diabetes patients showed a moderate but significant shortening of TCRB CDR3 length in all four CD4+ subsets. Fewer insertions and more nucleotide deletions at VDJ recombination sites were observed in patients with type 1 diabetes, implying thymic rearrangement abnormalities. Naive, central memory and regulatory TCRB repertoires appeared to be more alike among patients than among healthy donors. PCR might favor shorter templates, but patient and control samples were amplified and corrected together, so any skew would affect both groups equally. Only small numbers of individuals were included in the HLA sub-analyses, which left unresolved whether HLA type had any influence on TCRB rearrangement.

Sequencing was performed on central memory CD4+ T cells from blood. This receptor was taken from a man aged 30 to 39 with type 1 diabetes. This sequence uses TRBV4-3 and TRBJ1-2, with 9 bases in between that match TRBD1. DNA sequence: TGCGCCAGCAGCCCCCTCGGGACAGGGAACTATGGCTACACCTTC. Protein translation: CASSPLGTGNYGYTF.